This T cell receptor beta chain was profiled in a study of T cells after yellow fever vaccination. This clonotype was counted a few times. Germline values: CDR1 SGHAT, CDR2 FQNNGV. The CDR3 totals 15 residues. V gave up 4 bases and J gave up 0 bases, with 10 bases separating them. It was through 5'RACE template switching that TCR cDNA was made, with a universal primer site and UMIs added. TCRdb fed the 5' RACE reads into MiXCR, producing one record per CDR3 protein. The sample has 150,000 or so distinct CDR3 sequences; about a tenth are singletons. Material: CD8+ T cells sorted from PBMCs, obtained 45 days after the yellow fever booster vaccination. V usage is TRBV11-2 and J usage is TRBJ1-3; perhaps TRBD1 as D (6 bases). The clonotype originates from a man aged 18 to 30 who received the YFV17D yellow fever vaccine. CDR3 in DNA: TGTGCCAGCAGCTCGGGACAAATCTCTGGAAACACCATATATTTT. It is translated as CASSSGQISGNTIYF.